This entry lists 14 T cell receptor beta chains sequenced from one sample in a study of cytomegalovirus exposure and HLA in healthy donors. TCRdb's copy holds only in-frame clones and misses some; the assay was immunoSEQ multiplex PCR. This sample has 100,000 to 150,000 clones, with approximately 91% found just once. The sample consisted of PBMCs. Source of these receptors: a man in his thirties or forties in good health and CMV-seronegative.

J is TRBJ2-5 and V is TRBV11-2; D might be TRBD2 (6 bases). The CDR3 consists of 15 residues. CDR1 and CDR2 from the germline V gene are SGHAT and FQNNGV. The V end was cut by 3 bases, the J end by 1 base, with 12 bases between. The CDR3 region is CASSFEGTSQETQYF. The CDR3 coding sequence is TGTGCCAGCAGCTTTGAAGGGACTTCCCAAGAGACCCAGTACTTC.

This clone occurred a few times. The genes are TRBV7-9 and TRBJ2-7; 10 positions agree with TRBD1. Germline trimming cut 7 bases from V and 5 bases from J; bases unmatched to any gene: 11. Germline V lookup: CDR1 SEHNR, CDR2 FQNEAQ (reference sequence). CDR3 size: 15 residues. As DNA, the CDR3 is TGTGCCAGCACATTCCCGGACAGGGGGTCCCACGAGCAGTACTTC. Translation gives CASTFPDRGSHEQYF.

This clone is a singleton in its sample. The rearrangement joins TRBV27 to TRBJ2-3, with 9 bases lining up with TRBD1. The J segment lost 4 bases and the V segment lost 4 bases, leaving 6 bases of the junction unmatched. Germline assignment: CDR1 MNHEY and CDR2 SMNVEV (reference sequence). The CDR3 is made up of 15 amino acids. The CDR3 loop reads CASSSLQGAADTQYF. The DNA of the CDR3 is TGTGCCAGCAGTTCCTTACAGGGGGCTGCAGATACGCAGTATTTT.

This clone was counted a single time. Other DNA sequences of this sample code for an identical CDR3. The rearrangement links TRBV25-1 to TRBJ1-1; possibly TRBD1 for D (5 bases). V lost 1 base to trimming and J lost 3 bases, with 9 bases between them. The CDR3 extends over 14 amino acids. CDR1 MGHDK and CDR2 SYGVNS come from the germline V gene. Here the CDR3 reads CASSESGRDTEAFF. The DNA for the CDR3 is TGTGCCAGCAGTGAATCTGGCAGGGACACTGAAGCTTTCTTT.

The chain couples TRBV5-1 to TRBJ2-6; 10 bases are shared with TRBD1. The CDR3 spans 19 residues. Losses at the gene ends were 0 bases for V and 1 base for J; bases not matched to a gene: 7. Germline CDR1 SGHRS, CDR2 YFSETQ. CDR3 coding DNA: TGCGCCAGCAGCTTGGCCCGTGGGACAGGGGTATCTGGGGCCAACGTCCTGACTTTC. It is translated as CASSLARGTGVSGANVLTF.

The chain joins TRBV18 to TRBJ2-3; D is perhaps TRBD1 (6 bases). Germline V gives CDR1 KGHSH, CDR2 LQKENI. The CDR3 sequence is 13 residues long. V lost 2 bases, J lost 6 bases, and 9 bases lay in between. CDR3 region: CASSPRDMDTQYF. Written as DNA, the CDR3 is TGTGCCAGCTCACCAAGGGACATGGATACGCAGTATTTT.

This chain links TRBV4-2 with TRBJ1-2; no definite D call. The V and J ends lost 1 base and 1 base respectively, with 7 bases between them. The germline CDR1 and CDR2 sequences are LGHNA and YNFKEQ. The CDR3 has 14 residues. The CDR3 DNA reads TGTGCCAGCAGCCAAGGTCCAGATAACTATGGCTACACCTTC. It codes for CASSQGPDNYGYTF.

This chain joins TRBV19 and TRBJ2-1, with D tentatively TRBD2 (6 bases). Trimming pared 5 bases from V and 7 bases from J, leaving 9 bases between. CDR3 length: 12 residues. Germline CDR1 is LNHDA and CDR2 is SQIVND (reference sequence). The CDR3 region is CASSAGRNEQFF. DNA for the CDR3: TGTGCCAGTAGTGCTGGGAGGAATGAGCAGTTCTTC.

The chain joins TRBV29-1 to TRBJ1-4; weak D call: TRBD1 (5 bases). Germline V gives CDR1 SQVTM, CDR2 ANQGSEA. The germline V and J ends were trimmed by 7 bases and 4 bases, with 25 bases remaining between them. This CDR3 is 17 amino acids long. CDR3 sequence (DNA): TGCAGCGCAAAAGGGTCAGGGATCGCCGGGGGTAATGAAAAACTGTTTTTT. This sequence encodes CSAKGSGIAGGNEKLFF.

The rearrangement joins TRBV6-5 to TRBJ1-5, with a weak D call TRBD1 (5 bases). The CDR3 spans 15 residues. Trimming cost V 0 bases and J 4 bases, with 10 bases left between them. From germline, CDR1 is MNHEY and CDR2 SVGAGI. CDR3 nucleotides: TGTGCCAGCAGTTACTCACAGGATAGGAATCAGCCCCAGCATTTT. It specifies CASSYSQDRNQPQHF.

J is TRBJ2-3 and V is TRBV18, with TRBD1 as a possible D gene (5 bases). Germline V gives CDR1 KGHSH, CDR2 LQKENI. V gave up 3 bases and J gave up 2 bases, with 9 bases separating them. The CDR3 has 14 amino acids. This CDR3 reads CASSPGRHTDTQYF. CDR3 sequence (DNA): TGTGCCAGCTCACCGGGGCGGCACACAGATACGCAGTATTTT.

V is TRBV27 and J is TRBJ1-1; D not resolved. The ends were cut back, 7 bases at V and 2 bases at J, with 20 bases in the middle. Looked up from germline, CDR1 is MNHEY and CDR2 is SMNVEV (reference sequence). There are 16 residues in the CDR3. DNA of the CDR3: TGTGCCAGCATCCCGGTGGGCTACCAGGCCAACACTGAAGCTTTCTTT. Encoded protein: CASIPVGYQANTEAFF.

CDR3 region: CAWSSLTSLGEQYF. CDR3 DNA: TGTGCCTGGAGTTCCTTGACTAGCCTAGGCGAGCAGTACTTC. This chain joins TRBV30 and TRBJ2-7; 7 bases map to TRBD2. The CDR3 consists of 14 residues. Germline CDR1 is GTSNPN and CDR2 is SVGIG (reference sequence). Trimming cost V 2 bases and J 6 bases; bases outside gene matches: 10.

The V call is TRBV6-5, the J call TRBJ1-6; the match to TRBD1 covers 8 bases. The trim removed 5 bases at V and 7 bases at J, leaving 4 bases unmatched. Germline CDR1 is MNHEY and CDR2 is SVGAGI. The length of the CDR3 is 14 residues. CDR3 sequence reads: CASSNRDRNSPLHF. CDR3 DNA: TGTGCCAGCAGTAACCGGGACAGGAATTCACCCCTCCACTTT.